The text below deals with one T cell receptor beta chain. This sample stems from a study of CD8 T cells in Susac syndrome. Per germline, CDR1 SGDLS and CDR2 YYNGEE. This CDR3 is 15 amino acids long. Trimming pared 0 bases from V and 8 bases from J, leaving 12 bases between. A quantity of roughly 0.5 to 1 ug RNA underwent reverse transcription using random hexamers. MiXCR was run by TCRdb on the immunoSEQ multiplex PCR reads, yielding one entry per CDR3 protein. The sample holds about 200,000 distinct CDR3 sequences, approximately 94% seen once. The sequenced target, TCR beta, came from blood CD8+ and CD4+ T cells.

This chain joins TRBV9 and TRBJ1-6, with D possibly TRBD1 on 5 matching bases. Sequencing was carried out using CD4+ T cells from PBMCs. This TCR was recovered from a human donor with multiple sclerosis. Here the CDR3 DNA reads TGTGCCAGCAGCGTAGCCTCATCGGGGGATTCACCCCTCCACTTT. Its protein product is CASSVASSGDSPLHF.